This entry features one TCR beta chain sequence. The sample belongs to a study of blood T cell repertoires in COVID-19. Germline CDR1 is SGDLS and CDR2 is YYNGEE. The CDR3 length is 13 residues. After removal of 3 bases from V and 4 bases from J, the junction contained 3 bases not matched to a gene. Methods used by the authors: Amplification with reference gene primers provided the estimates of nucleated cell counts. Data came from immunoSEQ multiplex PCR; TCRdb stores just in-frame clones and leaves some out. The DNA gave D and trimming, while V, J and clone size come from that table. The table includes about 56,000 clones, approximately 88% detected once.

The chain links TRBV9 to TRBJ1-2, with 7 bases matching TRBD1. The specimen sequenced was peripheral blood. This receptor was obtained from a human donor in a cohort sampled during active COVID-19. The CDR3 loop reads CASSDRQGYGYTF. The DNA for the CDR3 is TGTGCCAGCAGCGACAGACAGGGCTATGGCTACACCTTC.